This T cell receptor beta chain was found in a study of lymphopenia after photon versus proton radiotherapy. Study-wide findings and caveats: After the lymphocyte nadir, photon-treated repertoires showed oligoclonal expansion, especially of CD8+ Temra cells. In patients who died, overall survival fell as post-nadir TCR diversity dropped more. Proton therapy kept repertoires fairly stable, unlike photons, which gained effector/memory cells.

V lost 4 bases and J 2 bases, leaving 11 bases between the germline ends. CDR1 and CDR2 from the germline V gene are GTSNPN and SVGIG (reference sequence). The CDR3 length is 14 residues. Profiling relied on immunoSEQ multiplex PCR, and the TCRdb table lists in-frame clones only, not all of them. The sample comprises 52,000 or so clones, 92% of which are singletons, and approximately 19% rests with the top ten. Concerning this clone: Its antigen is not identified.

V is TRBV30 and J is TRBJ2-2; D is perhaps TRBD1 (6 bases). This specimen was peripheral blood, taken from a patient treated with photon-based radiotherapy. This sequence originates from a woman between 40 and 55 years old with cholangiocarcinoma. CDR3 in amino acids: CAWKPGTNTGELFF. In nucleotides, the CDR3 is TGTGCCTGGAAACCCGGGACAAACACCGGGGAGCTGTTTTTT.